These 10 T cell receptor beta chains originate from one sample sequenced in a study of control samples from healthy donors and cancer patients. Generated by immunoSEQ multiplex PCR, the TCRdb table keeps only in-frame clones and is missing some. Altogether 120,000 to 150,000 clones are present, under 95% being singletons, with the ten largest covering around 13%. The sample was blood. The receptors originated from a man between 40 and 49 years old in good health.

The chain recombines TRBV7-8 with TRBJ2-4, with D maybe TRBD2 (5 bases). This CDR3 comprises 14 residues. Germline-derived CDR1 and CDR2 are SGHVS and FQNEAQ. Trimming pared 1 base from V and 7 bases from J, leaving 11 bases between. The CDR3 DNA follows: TGTGCCAGCAGCTTAGGAAACCGAGGGAACATTCAGTACTTC. This sequence encodes CASSLGNRGNIQYF.

The V call is TRBV10-2, the J call TRBJ1-3; D remains ambiguous. The germline CDR1 and CDR2 sequences are WSHSY and SAAADI. CDR3 size: 14 residues. V was cut by 10 bases and J by 0 bases, with 13 bases left in between. The CDR3 protein is CATSTSYSGNTIYF. The CDR3 nucleotides read TGCGCCACGTCAACAAGCTACTCTGGAAACACCATATATTTT.

This chain connects TRBV2 to TRBJ2-3; D remains unclear. Germline V CDR1 and CDR2: SNHLY, FYNNEI. Trimming took 3 bases from V and 3 from J, leaving 7 bases between them. The CDR3 length is 13 residues. The DNA for the CDR3 is TGTGCCAGCAGTGAGTCCATGACAGATACGCAGTATTTT. It translates to CASSESMTDTQYF.

CDR3 DNA sequence: TGTGCCAGCAGTTACGGTGGACAGCTTACCACAGATACGCAGTATTTT. This codes for CASSYGGQLTTDTQYF. The rearrangement uses TRBV6-5 and TRBJ2-3; a weak D match, TRBD1 (6 bases). CDR3 length: 16 residues. V lost 2 bases to trimming and J lost 2 bases, with 14 bases between them. CDR1 is MNHEY and CDR2 is SVGAGI in the germline V gene.

The chain combines TRBV28 with TRBJ1-4; no reliable D call. The CDR3 totals 12 residues. Germline-derived CDR1 and CDR2 are MDHEN and SYDVKM. V gave up 8 bases and J gave up 3 bases, with 7 bases separating them. The CDR3: CASRQSNEKLFF. The CDR3 DNA follows: TGTGCCAGCCGGCAGTCTAATGAAAAACTGTTTTTT.

The chain recombines TRBV10-3 with TRBJ2-3; TRBD2 matches at 14 bases. Germline loops: CDR1 ENHRY, CDR2 SYGVKD. This CDR3 has 17 residues. The V gene end was trimmed by 10 bases and the J gene end by 4 bases; junction bases not matched to a gene: 13. In DNA form, the CDR3 reads TGTGCCACTCAAGTCACACCGGGACTAGCGGGAGCAGATACGCAGTATTTT. It translates to CATQVTPGLAGADTQYF.

This chain links TRBV10-2 with TRBJ1-1, with D perhaps TRBD1 (6 bases). This CDR3 has 11 residues. The ends were cut back, 6 bases at V and 7 bases at J, with 9 bases in the middle. The germline CDR1 and CDR2 sequences are WSHSY and SAAADI. The CDR3 DNA sequence: TGCGCCAGCAGGGAGGGGGGTGAAGCTTTCTTT. Translation: CASREGGEAFF.

The chain carries TRBV29-1 and TRBJ2-1; tentatively, D is TRBD1 (6 bases). Germline V CDR1 and CDR2: SQVTM, ANQGSEA. The CDR3 runs to 12 residues. V was pared by 7 bases and J by 7 bases, with 14 bases between. CDR3 bases: TGCAGCGGCAACAGGGAAGGTAATGAGCAGTTCTTC. This sequence encodes CSGNREGNEQFF.

This clone was seen once. The chain has TRBV9 and TRBJ1-3; D remains unclear. Per germline, CDR1 SGDLS and CDR2 YYNGEE. CDR3 length: 16 residues. With 4 bases removed from V and 0 bases from J, the gap between germline ends came to 14 bases. The DNA for the CDR3 is TGTGCCAGCAGCCCAGACCCGAGGGCCTCTGGAAACACCATATATTTT. Residues: CASSPDPRASGNTIYF. Using reference TRBV9 and TRBJ1-3 for the parts outside the CDR3, the full variable domain is DSGVTQTPKHLITATGQRVTLRCSPRSGDLSVYWYQQSLDQGLQFLIQYYNGEERAKGNILERFSAQQFPDLHSELNLSSLELGDSALYFCASSPDPRASGNTIYFGEGSWLTVV.

The V and J genes are TRBV5-1 and TRBJ2-2; D gene ambiguous. Germline loops: CDR1 SGHRS, CDR2 YFSETQ. The CDR3 has 14 residues. Trimming cost V 0 bases and J 3 bases, with 6 bases left between them. The CDR3 here is CASSLDGDTGELFF. CDR3 DNA sequence: TGCGCCAGCAGCTTGGATGGGGACACCGGGGAGCTGTTTTTT.